A selection of T cell receptor beta chains follows, all from one sample in a study of T cells after yellow fever vaccination. TCRdb itself ran the 5' RACE reads through MiXCR, one entry per CDR3 protein. The sample lists roughly 4,400 distinct CDR3 sequences, 3% to 4.5% occurring once. Specimen: PBMCs, either bulk or a sorted T-cell subset (CD4+, CD8+, memory, or dextramer-sorted; not recorded which), collected 15 days after the yellow fever booster vaccination. The origin of the receptors is a man aged 25-40 years who received the YFV17D yellow fever vaccine. Each CDR3 is given with its conserved first and last residue. Each record gives: CDR3 length, D gene, V gene, clone size, J gene, CDR3 DNA, CDR3 protein. D genes are given only for firm matches. A row's size may be missing; if present it is once, few, many or a size class.

length: 15
D: -
V: TRBV24-1
size: many
J: TRBJ2-6
DNA: TGTGCCACCAGCGCCCGGGACTCTGGGGCCAACGTCCTGACTTTC
CDR3: CATSARDSGANVLTF

length: 13
D: -
V: TRBV6-1
size: many
J: TRBJ2-6
DNA: TGTGCCAGCACCGACGGGGGGGCCAACGTCCTGACTTTC
CDR3: CASTDGGANVLTF

length: 13
D: -
V: TRBV6-2/TRBV6-3
size: many
J: TRBJ1-1
DNA: TGTGCCAGCAGAACGGGCCTAAACACTGAAGCTTTCTTT
CDR3: CASRTGLNTEAFF

length: 12
D: -
V: TRBV10-3
size: many
J: TRBJ2-1
DNA: TGTGCCATCAATTCCCGGGACAATGAGCAGTTCTTC
CDR3: CAINSRDNEQFF

length: 17
D: -
V: TRBV7-8
size: many
J: TRBJ2-5
DNA: TGTGCCAGCAGCTTAGAGAGGGGGGGGATTATTCAAGAGACCCAGTACTTC
CDR3: CASSLERGGIIQETQYF

length: 12
D: TRBD1
V: TRBV7-9
size: few
J: TRBJ2-1
DNA: TGTGCCAGCAGCCAGGACAGGGGGGAGCAGTTCTTC
CDR3: CASSQDRGEQFF

length: 13
D: -
V: TRBV5-1
size: many
J: TRBJ2-7
DNA: TGCGCCAGGAGCTTAAGGGCCCCGTACGAGCAGTACTTC
CDR3: CARSLRAPYEQYF

length: 13
D: -
V: TRBV12-3/TRBV12-4
size: many
J: TRBJ1-1
DNA: TGTGCCAGCAGTTTAGTAGGGGGCACTGAAGCTTTCTTT
CDR3: CASSLVGGTEAFF

length: 19
D: TRBD2
V: TRBV18
size: many
J: TRBJ2-1
DNA: TGTGCCAGCTCACCACTGCAGGCTAGCGGGAGGAGCTCCTACAATGAGCAGTTCTTC
CDR3: CASSPLQASGRSSYNEQFF

length: 15
D: -
V: TRBV2
size: many
J: TRBJ2-1
DNA: TGTGCCAGCAGTGAGACAGACTACTCCTACAATGAGCAGTTCTTC
CDR3: CASSETDYSYNEQFF

length: 14
D: TRBD2
V: TRBV7-9
size: many
J: TRBJ2-7
DNA: TGTGCCAGCAGCTTTAGCGGGAGAGTCTACGAGCAGTACTTC
CDR3: CASSFSGRVYEQYF

length: 13
D: TRBD2
V: TRBV6-6
size: many
J: TRBJ2-5
DNA: TGTGCCAGCAGTCTAGCGGAACAAGAGACCCAGTACTTC
CDR3: CASSLAEQETQYF

length: 15
D: -
V: TRBV7-6
size: -
J: TRBJ2-3
DNA: TGTGCCAGCAGCCAGACCGACTTAAACACAGATACGCAGTATTTT
CDR3: CASSQTDLNTDTQYF

length: 17
D: -
V: TRBV4-2
size: many
J: TRBJ2-7
DNA: TGTGCCAGCAGCCAAGATCGTTGGCAGGTCAGCTCCTACGAGCAGTACTTC
CDR3: CASSQDRWQVSSYEQYF

length: 15
D: -
V: TRBV6-1
size: many
J: TRBJ2-7
DNA: TGTGCCAGCAGTGAAGGACCCTGGGGGCTTTTCGAGCAGTACTTC
CDR3: CASSEGPWGLFEQYF

length: 16
D: -
V: TRBV15
size: many
J: TRBJ2-5
DNA: TGTGCCACCAGCAGGGGGTTCGAGACTTCGGGGGAGACCCAGTACTTC
CDR3: CATSRGFETSGETQYF

length: 13
D: -
V: TRBV7-2
size: many
J: TRBJ1-1
DNA: TGTGCCAGCAGGGGTACAGTTAACACTGAAGCTTTCTTT
CDR3: CASRGTVNTEAFF

length: 17
D: -
V: TRBV12-3/TRBV12-4
size: once
J: TRBJ2-2
DNA: TGTGCCAGCAGTTTCCGAGGAGCAACTATGAACACCGGGGAGCTGTTTTTT
CDR3: CASSFRGATMNTGELFF

length: 14
D: -
V: TRBV7-9
size: many
J: TRBJ1-2
DNA: TGTGCCAGCAGGCTCGGGTCCGGGACGGAGGGCTACACCTTC
CDR3: CASRLGSGTEGYTF

length: 15
D: -
V: TRBV29-1
size: medium-sized
J: TRBJ2-4
DNA: TGCAGCGTTGAATTCTTGGGGGTAGCCAAAAACATTCAGTACTTC
CDR3: CSVEFLGVAKNIQYF

length: 16
D: TRBD2
V: TRBV30
size: many
J: TRBJ2-1
DNA: TGTGCCTGGGTCCCCGGAGCGACTAGCGGATACAATGAGCAGTTCTTC
CDR3: CAWVPGATSGYNEQFF

length: 13
D: -
V: TRBV6-2/TRBV6-3
size: many
J: TRBJ1-2
DNA: TGTGCCAGCAGGTTCAGGGGAGGCTATGGCTACACCTTC
CDR3: CASRFRGGYGYTF

length: 15
D: TRBD1
V: TRBV6-5
size: many
J: TRBJ2-7
DNA: TGTGCCAGCAGTTGGGACAGCGCTTTTCCCTACGAGCAGTACTTC
CDR3: CASSWDSAFPYEQYF

length: 15
D: -
V: TRBV7-9
size: medium-sized
J: TRBJ1-2
DNA: TGTGCCAGCAGCTTTACGTCAGGGAAACATTATGGCTACACCTTC
CDR3: CASSFTSGKHYGYTF

length: 11
D: -
V: TRBV2
size: many
J: TRBJ2-1
DNA: TGTGCCAGCAGTCGGGACAATGAGCAGTTCTTC
CDR3: CASSRDNEQFF

length: 17
D: -
V: TRBV6-5
size: many
J: TRBJ2-6
DNA: TGTGCCAGCAGTTACTCTTTGCGGGCTTCTGGGGCCAACGTCCTGACTTTC
CDR3: CASSYSLRASGANVLTF

length: 12
D: TRBD1
V: TRBV20-1
size: many
J: TRBJ2-5
DNA: TGCAGTGCCGCCGCAGGGGGAGAGACCCAGTACTTC
CDR3: CSAAAGGETQYF

length: 16
D: -
V: TRBV9
size: many
J: TRBJ2-1
DNA: TGTGCCAGCAGCCCTAGTGAACCCCCGGTCCCCAATGAGCAGTTCTTC
CDR3: CASSPSEPPVPNEQFF

length: 15
D: -
V: TRBV5-4
size: many
J: TRBJ2-2
DNA: TGTGCCAGCAGCTTGGGGCAGTTCAACACCGGGGAGCTGTTTTTT
CDR3: CASSLGQFNTGELFF

length: 16
D: TRBD2
V: TRBV3-1
size: many
J: TRBJ2-2
DNA: TGTGCCAGCAGCCCAGTACTAGCGGGACGTACCGGGGAGCTGTTTTTT
CDR3: CASSPVLAGRTGELFF

length: 15
D: TRBD1
V: TRBV29-1
size: many
J: TRBJ2-7
DNA: TGCAGCGTTAGACAGGGGCGGACCATATCCTACGAGCAGTACTTC
CDR3: CSVRQGRTISYEQYF

length: 13
D: -
V: TRBV7-8
size: medium-sized
J: TRBJ2-1
DNA: TGTGCCAGCAGATCATCAGGGCAAAGTGAGCAGTTCTTC
CDR3: CASRSSGQSEQFF

length: 15
D: TRBD2
V: TRBV27
size: medium-sized
J: TRBJ2-7
DNA: TGTGCCAGCAGTTTAACGGGACTAACTAACTACGAGCAGTACTTC
CDR3: CASSLTGLTNYEQYF

length: 13
D: -
V: TRBV5-6
size: medium-sized
J: TRBJ1-5
DNA: TGTGCCAGCAGCTGGGCTGGGAATCAGCCCCAGCATTTT
CDR3: CASSWAGNQPQHF

length: 16
D: TRBD1
V: TRBV6-6
size: many
J: TRBJ1-1
DNA: TGTGCCAGCAGCTTGGGACAGGGGAGGTATGCCACTGAAGCTTTCTTT
CDR3: CASSLGQGRYATEAFF

length: 12
D: TRBD2
V: TRBV7-2
size: many
J: TRBJ2-1
DNA: TGTGCCAGCAGCCCACTAGCGGGTGAGCAGTTCTTC
CDR3: CASSPLAGEQFF

length: 15
D: -
V: TRBV10-3
size: many
J: TRBJ2-2
DNA: TGTGCCGCCCGTGCGGGGTCTAACCTCGGCGGGGAGCTGTTTTTT
CDR3: CAARAGSNLGGELFF

length: 15
D: -
V: TRBV7-9
size: many
J: TRBJ2-3
DNA: TGTGCCAGCAGCTTCGGGACGGGAGTGGCAGATACGCAGTATTTT
CDR3: CASSFGTGVADTQYF

length: 14
D: TRBD1
V: TRBV12-3/TRBV12-4
size: medium-sized
J: TRBJ2-7
DNA: TGTGCCAGCAGTTGGGACAGGGTCTTGGGCGAGCAGTACTTC
CDR3: CASSWDRVLGEQYF

length: 12
D: TRBD1
V: TRBV29-1
size: medium-sized
J: TRBJ2-2
DNA: TGCAGCGCCCGACAGGGGGCCGGGGAGCTGTTTTTT
CDR3: CSARQGAGELFF

length: 14
D: -
V: TRBV5-4
size: medium-sized
J: TRBJ1-2
DNA: TGTGCCAGCAGCTTGAGGGGCACTTTCTATGGCTACACCTTC
CDR3: CASSLRGTFYGYTF

length: 17
D: -
V: TRBV6-5
size: many
J: TRBJ2-7
DNA: TGTGCCAGCAGTTACTCTCTGTCGGGGGCGCGGGGGTACGAGCAGTACTTC
CDR3: CASSYSLSGARGYEQYF

length: 15
D: -
V: TRBV4-2
size: medium-sized
J: TRBJ1-5
DNA: TGTGCCAGCAGCCAGGACCTATGGAGGGATCAGCCCCAGCATTTT
CDR3: CASSQDLWRDQPQHF

length: 17
D: -
V: TRBV6-5
size: many
J: TRBJ2-2
DNA: TGTGCCAGCAGTTCTGAGGCCTACCAGACGAACACCGGGGAGCTGTTTTTT
CDR3: CASSSEAYQTNTGELFF

length: 15
D: TRBD1
V: TRBV6-5
size: medium-sized
J: TRBJ1-5
DNA: TGTGCCAGCGCCTCGGGACAGGGGGTGGTTCAGCCCCAGCATTTT
CDR3: CASASGQGVVQPQHF